This T cell receptor (beta chain) was recovered during a study of blood T cell repertoires in COVID-19 (dated by TCRdb to 2018 to 2021). Regarding the complete study: Samples covering the acute and convalescent phases of COVID-19 were provided by collaborators in the United States, Italy and Spain. The sample metadata nearly always contained a de-identified subject ID, COVID-19 status, age in years and sex. The material from the prospective study consisted of cDNA or gDNA derived from T cells, B-cell-depleted T cells, or PBMCs. The dataset comprised deeply sampled blood TCRbeta repertoires from subjects exposed to, actively infected with, or recovered from COVID-19. The repertoires were released in a freely available public database meant as a resource for research on the immune response to SARS-CoV-2. Samples came from the ongoing ImmuneRACE study (first 160 participants) plus 1,254 subjects from 6 global collaborators. Where available, HLA class I and class II types were obtained from metadata supplied by the sample provider rather than from assay-based typing.

Overall study results and their limits: How much clinical and demographic metadata was included differed by source and by participant, and the metadata was provided uncurated.

Whole blood was collected in K2EDTA tubes by collaborating institutions according to the institutions' own protocols. Collaborator samples were shipped for TCRbeta analysis as frozen whole blood, isolated PBMCs, or DNA extracted from either sample type. TCRbeta CDR3 regions were amplified from genomic DNA by means of the immunoSEQ Assay, a bias-controlled multiplex PCR. The original methods were these. Nucleated cell counts per sample were estimated from amplification of reference gene primers within the assay. Sequence reads were collapsed and filtered to measure the absolute abundance of every unique TCRbeta CDR3 rearrangement. For each sample, productive Simpson clonality was calculated as the square root of Simpson's diversity index across productive rearrangements. As stored in TCRdb, this immuneACCESS dataset retains in-frame rearrangements with V and J assigned. A fraction of the clones does not appear; measured against another copy, unresolved V genes explain less than half of the discrepancy, and the remainder lacks a known reason. For V, J and clone size, that table is used; D and trimming come from the DNA. Recorded for this sample are approximately 120,000 clones; about 77% of them occurred a single time. Just under 25% of the sample is held by the ten biggest clonotypes.

A word on this clone: What this receptor recognizes is not known. No per-base quality is available; no much larger clone lies one base away.

The sequence was collected from a human donor in a cohort sampled during active COVID-19. What was sequenced was peripheral blood.

The DNA is as follows: TGCGCCAGCAGCCCCGGGACAGGGACCGGGGAGCTGTTTTTT. The resulting protein is CASSPGTGTGELFF. The chain uses TRBV5-1 and TRBJ2-2, and TRBD1 aligns with 9 junction nucleotides. For CDR1 and CDR2, the germline V gene lists SGHRS and YFSETQ. From cysteine to phenylalanine, the CDR3 is 14 amino acids long. Left in the record is the CDR3 DNA by itself, 42 bases read in frame from the first base. From V the trimming removes 4 bases and from J it removes 5 bases, while the gene matches leave 3 bases of the junction unaccounted for. Outside the CDR3, residues come from the reference TRBV5-1 and TRBJ2-2 proteins, so the full variable domain is: KAGVTQTPRYLIKTRGQQVTLSCSPISGHRSVSWYQQTPGQGLQFLFEYFSETQRNKGNFPGRFSGRQFSNSRSEMNVSTLELGDSALYLCASSPGTGTGELFFGEGSRLTVL.